A single sample gave rise to the 21 T cell receptor beta chains below, sequenced in a study of OX40 agonist ivuxolimab in advanced cancers. Clones were read by immunoSEQ multiplex PCR, and TCRdb kept only the in-frame ones, dropping some. The table shows about 34,000 clones, with approximately 91% occurring only once. The sequencing here drew on CD4+ or CD8+ T cells sorted from blood, taken in a trial of the OX40 agonist ivuxolimab. Every receptor here comes from an adult with an advanced solid tumor such as melanoma, head and neck, liver or kidney cancer.

The chain joins TRBV28 to TRBJ1-5; no clear D. The CDR3 covers 15 residues. The V and J ends lost 6 bases and 2 bases respectively, with 14 bases between them. Germline assignment: CDR1 MDHEN and CDR2 SYDVKM. DNA of the CDR3: TGTGCCAGCAGCGGGGTTGACTTAGGCAATCAGCCCCAGCATTTT. Translating it yields CASSGVDLGNQPQHF.

The chain carries TRBV30 and TRBJ2-3, with D possibly TRBD2 on 6 matching bases. Trimming removed 1 base from V and 4 bases from J, with 15 bases in between. The length of the CDR3 is 15 residues. CDR1 GTSNPN and CDR2 SVGIG come from the germline V gene (reference sequence). Here the CDR3 DNA reads TGTGCCTGGAGTGCGGGCGGGGCTAGGTCAGATACGCAGTATTTT. This sequence encodes CAWSAGGARSDTQYF.

J is TRBJ2-5 and V is TRBV29-1, with D possibly matching TRBD1 (6 bases). Germline V lookup: CDR1 SQVTM, CDR2 ANQGSEA. V lost 4 bases to trimming and J lost 4 bases, with 10 bases between them. The CDR3 has 12 residues. CDR3 sequence: CSVVQGGETQYF. As DNA, the CDR3 is TGCAGCGTTGTACAGGGCGGAGAGACCCAGTACTTC.

This chain joins TRBV28 and TRBJ1-6; D not certain. V lost 3 bases and J lost 8, with 8 bases in between. Germline CDR1 and CDR2: MDHEN and SYDVKM. The length of the CDR3 is 13 residues. The CDR3 sequence is CASSFGPDSPLHF. CDR3 bases: TGTGCCAGCAGTTTTGGGCCAGATTCACCCCTCCACTTT.

Here the CDR3 DNA reads TGTGCCAGCAGCTTAGAATGGAGCGGGGGGGAGCGTGAGCAGTTCTTC. This translates into CASSLEWSGGEREQFF. V and J are TRBV7-6 and TRBJ2-1; 10 positions agree with TRBD2. The CDR3 has 16 residues. Germline loops: CDR1 SGHVS, CDR2 FNYEAQ. V shed 1 base, J shed 9 bases, and the junction held 9 bases outside the gene matches.

The chain has TRBV19 and TRBJ2-2, with 9 bases identical to TRBD2. The germline CDR1 and CDR2 sequences are LNHDA and SQIVND (reference sequence). V lost 4 bases, J lost 10 bases, and 1 base stayed unmatched. CDR3 length: 12 residues. DNA of the CDR3: TGTGCCAGTAGTACTAGCGGGAAGGAGCTGTTTTTT. This encodes CASSTSGKELFF.

The rearrangement uses TRBV11-2 and TRBJ1-1; the D is unclear. Germline lookup yields CDR1 SGHAT and CDR2 FQNNGV. V lost 3 bases and J lost 0, with 8 bases in between. This CDR3 is built from 14 residues. This CDR3 reads CASSLPPLNTEAFF. The CDR3 region has the DNA TGTGCCAGCAGCTTGCCCCCTCTGAACACTGAAGCTTTCTTT.

DNA for the CDR3: TGTGCCAGCAGCTTGAATAGCGGGAGGTTACCCAATGAGCAGTTCTTC. Amino acid sequence: CASSLNSGRLPNEQFF. The chain is built from TRBV7-2 and TRBJ2-1; 10 bases agree with TRBD2. The CDR3 loop spans 16 amino acids. Trimming cost V 3 bases and J 6 bases; bases outside gene matches: 8. Germline-derived CDR1 and CDR2 are SGHTA and FQGNSA.

The gene calls are TRBV7-2 and TRBJ2-1, with D uncertain. Germline-derived CDR1 and CDR2 are SGHTA and FQGNSA. The V gene lost 1 base and the J gene lost 9 bases, with 13 bases spanning the gap. The length of the CDR3 is 14 residues. In DNA, the CDR3 is TGTGCCAGCAGCTTAGGGAGTGTGGGGATTGAGCAGTTCTTC. Amino acids: CASSLGSVGIEQFF.

The rearrangement uses TRBV7-6 and TRBJ2-1; 9 bases match TRBD2. The CDR3 spans 18 residues. CDR1 SGHVS and CDR2 FNYEAQ come from the germline V gene. The trim removed 1 base at V and 7 bases at J, leaving 14 bases unmatched. This chain's CDR3 is CASSLGPKTSGSGNEQFF. DNA of the CDR3: TGTGCCAGCAGCTTAGGCCCCAAAACTAGCGGGTCCGGGAATGAGCAGTTCTTC.

The chain combines TRBV19 with TRBJ2-1; D perhaps matches TRBD1 (6 bases). Looked up from germline, CDR1 is LNHDA and CDR2 is SQIVND (reference sequence). With 5 bases removed from V and 0 bases from J, the gap between germline ends came to 14 bases. CDR3 length equals 16 residues. The CDR3 loop reads CASSPQTGHSYNEQFF. The CDR3 DNA follows: TGTGCCAGTAGTCCGCAGACAGGCCACTCCTACAATGAGCAGTTCTTC.

CDR3 DNA sequence: TGTGCCAGCAGCTTAGATACCTCTGGGGCCAACGTCCTGACTTTC. It is translated as CASSLDTSGANVLTF. The genes are TRBV7-2 and TRBJ2-6; unclear D gene. The CDR3 covers 15 residues. The germline gives CDR1 SGHTA, CDR2 FQGNSA. Deletions cut 1 base from V and 0 bases from J, with 4 bases between.

The chain has TRBV7-2 and TRBJ1-1; D not certain. The length of the CDR3 is 13 residues. Germline V gives CDR1 SGHTA, CDR2 FQGNSA. V lost 5 bases to trimming and J lost 3 bases, with 10 bases between them. The DNA of the CDR3 is TGTGCCAGCAGCCCCTTGACGGACACTGAAGCTTTCTTT. Protein sequence: CASSPLTDTEAFF.

This rearrangement joins TRBV9 to TRBJ1-6; a weak D match, TRBD1 (5 bases). CDR3 length equals 15 residues. The V gene's germline CDR1 is SGDLS and CDR2 YYNGEE. V lost 4 bases and J lost 9, with 17 bases in between. The CDR3 sequence is CASSSAGDEGSPLHF. CDR3 nucleotides: TGTGCCAGCAGCTCCGCCGGGGACGAGGGTTCACCCCTCCACTTT.

The chain is built from TRBV6-5 and TRBJ2-7, with D perhaps TRBD1 (5 bases). This CDR3 comprises 16 residues. V lost 0 bases, J lost 0 bases, and 12 bases lay in between. In germline, CDR1 is MNHEY, CDR2 SVGAGI. The CDR3 loop reads CASSYSKETDSYEQYF. The CDR3 nucleotides are TGTGCCAGCAGTTACTCGAAAGAGACAGACTCCTACGAGCAGTACTTC.

The CDR3 DNA is TGTGCCAGCAGGACAGGGCTTAACACTGAAGCTTTCTTT. It specifies CASRTGLNTEAFF. The gene calls are TRBV2 and TRBJ1-1; 7 positions agree with TRBD1. The CDR3 loop spans 13 amino acids. Germline CDR1 and CDR2: SNHLY and FYNNEI. V shed 6 bases and J 2 bases; nucleotides not matched to a gene: 3.

The DNA of the CDR3 is TGTGCCAGCAGTGAATTGAGAGGAGGAGAGACCCAGTACTTC. It encodes CASSELRGGETQYF. The chain is built from TRBV6-1 and TRBJ2-5, with a tentative D call TRBD2 (5 bases). CDR1 is MNHNS and CDR2 is SASEGT in the germline V gene. CDR3 length: 14 amino acids. V shed 2 bases and J shed 4 bases, with 11 bases lying between them.

This chain uses TRBV19 with TRBJ1-5; 10 bases align to TRBD1. CDR1 and CDR2 (germline): LNHDA, SQIVND (reference sequence). V gave up 6 bases and J gave up 6 bases; unmatched junction bases: 17. The CDR3 contains 18 residues. CDR3 in DNA: TGTGCCAGTAGCCGATCAGCTTCCGGGACAGGGGTTGTTCAGCCCCAGCATTTT. Residues: CASSRSASGTGVVQPQHF.

This chain links TRBV7-9 with TRBJ2-7; D remains ambiguous. With 2 bases removed from V and 2 bases from J, the gap between germline ends came to 10 bases. CDR3 length: 14 residues. Germline V CDR1 and CDR2: SEHNR, FQNEAQ (reference sequence). CDR3 in amino acids: CASSLMAETYEQYF. CDR3 nucleotides: TGTGCCAGCAGCTTAATGGCAGAAACCTACGAGCAGTACTTC.

The chain links TRBV28 to TRBJ2-7; D may match TRBD1 or TRBD2 (6 bases each). This CDR3 is 15 amino acids long. V gave up 2 bases and J gave up 3 bases, with 14 bases separating them. Germline loops: CDR1 MDHEN, CDR2 SYDVKM. The DNA of the CDR3 is TGTGCCAGCAGTTTACCGGGGGCAGCATTCTACGAGCAGTACTTC. Amino acid sequence: CASSLPGAAFYEQYF.

The genes are TRBV5-4 and TRBJ2-6, with TRBD1 as a possible D gene (6 bases). CDR3 length: 18 amino acids. V lost 0 bases to trimming and J lost 0 bases, with 13 bases between them. Germline loops: CDR1 SGHNT, CDR2 YYREEE (reference sequence). Here the CDR3 reads CASSLEAGANSGANVLTF. The CDR3 coding sequence is TGTGCCAGCAGCTTGGAAGCAGGGGCCAACTCTGGGGCCAACGTCCTGACTTTC.